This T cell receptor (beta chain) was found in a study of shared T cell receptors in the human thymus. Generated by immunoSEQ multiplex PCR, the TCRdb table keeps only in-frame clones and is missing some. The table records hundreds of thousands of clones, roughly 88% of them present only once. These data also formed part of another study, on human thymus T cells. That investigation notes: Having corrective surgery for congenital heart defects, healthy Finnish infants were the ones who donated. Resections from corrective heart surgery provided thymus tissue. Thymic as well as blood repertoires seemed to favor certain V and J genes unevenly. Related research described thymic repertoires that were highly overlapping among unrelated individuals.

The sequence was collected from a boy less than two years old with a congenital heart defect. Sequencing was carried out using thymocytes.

The CDR3 region is CASSQEGEEDEQYF. The DNA for the CDR3 is TGCGCCAGCAGCCAAGAAGGGGAAGAGGACGAGCAGTACTTC. The chain is built from TRBV4-1 and TRBJ2-7; D may be TRBD1 (5 bases). Germline V gene lookup returns CDR1 MGHRA and CDR2 YSYEKL. CDR3 length: 14 residues. V lost 0 bases and J lost 5, with 11 bases in between.